The 10 T cell receptor beta chains listed next were all sequenced from one sample in a study of blood T cell repertoires in COVID-19 (dated by TCRdb to 2019 to 2021). Library prep was done by the immunoSEQ multiplex PCR assay. Imported from immuneACCESS, the table was reduced by TCRdb to in-frame sequences with V and J called. These copies leave out some clones; in studies compared against another copy, an unresolved V gene accounts for under half, and the cause of the remainder is not known. This sample is represented by 350,000 to 500,000 clones; approximately 90% of them were singletons. The biggest ten clones account for 1.2% to 1.5% of the sample. Sequenced: PBMCs or T cells enriched from blood (not recorded which). The receptors shown here come from a woman under 30 who had been exposed to COVID-19.

The chain joins TRBV18 to TRBJ2-2; D gene unclear. Germline V CDR1 and CDR2: KGHSH, LQKENI. The V end was cut by 3 bases, the J end by 6 bases, with 11 bases between. This CDR3 comprises 14 residues. The CDR3 region is CASSPPMYPGELFF. CDR3 DNA sequence: TGTGCCAGCTCACCCCCTATGTACCCCGGGGAGCTGTTTTTT.

Here the CDR3 DNA reads TGTGCCAGCAGTTTATCGTTGCGGGCGAGCTCCTACGAGCAGTACTTC. Translating gives CASSLSLRASSYEQYF. The gene calls are TRBV28 and TRBJ2-7; D perhaps matches TRBD2 (5 bases). V lost 1 base and J lost 0, with 13 bases in between. The CDR3 sequence is 16 residues long. Looked up from germline, CDR1 is MDHEN and CDR2 is SYDVKM.

V gene TRBV6-2 or TRBV6-3 combines with J gene TRBJ2-1; TRBD2 matches 7 bases. V dropped 0 bases and J dropped 0; count of bases not matched to a gene: 11. CDR3 size: 19 residues. Germline CDR1 reads MNHEY; CDR2 reads SVGEGT. This CDR3 is CASSYSGGTQGLSYNEQFF. In DNA form, the CDR3 reads TGTGCCAGCAGTTACTCGGGAGGGACTCAAGGGCTCTCCTACAATGAGCAGTTCTTC.

The gene calls are TRBV7-2 and TRBJ2-3; 15 bases match TRBD2. The ends lost 4 bases at V and 10 bases at J; junction bases unmatched: 3. Per the germline V gene, CDR1 is SGHTA and CDR2 is FQGNSA. The CDR3 has 14 amino acids. This chain's CDR3 is CASSSGLAGGPQYF. The CDR3 nucleotides are TGTGCCAGCAGCTCGGGACTAGCGGGGGGACCGCAGTATTTT.

The rearrangement uses TRBV6-1 and TRBJ2-1; D is undetermined. The CDR3 loop spans 13 amino acids. The V gene's germline CDR1 is MNHNS and CDR2 SASEGT. Trimming cost V 8 bases and J 0 bases, with 8 bases left between them. CDR3 sequence: CASRLTSYNEQFF. Written as DNA, the CDR3 is TGTGCCAGCCGCCTAACCTCCTACAATGAGCAGTTCTTC.

This rearrangement joins TRBV7-9 to TRBJ1-5; D not resolved. V lost 2 bases to trimming and J lost 6 bases, with 20 bases between them. This CDR3 contains 17 residues. Germline V gene lookup returns CDR1 SEHNR and CDR2 FQNEAQ (reference sequence). In nucleotides, the CDR3 is TGTGCCAGCAGCTTAAAAGTAGGGATCCGGGGATCTCAGCCCCAGCATTTT. Its protein product is CASSLKVGIRGSQPQHF.

This sequence joins TRBV4-3 and TRBJ2-5, with TRBD2 matching over 11 bases. V shed 0 bases, J shed 5 bases, and the junction held 8 bases outside the gene matches. Germline V CDR1 and CDR2: LGHNA, YSLEER. The CDR3 runs 17 residues. The CDR3 region has the DNA TGCGCCAGCAGCCAAGATGTCTTAGCGGGGGGGCTGGAGACCCAGTACTTC. Translation gives CASSQDVLAGGLETQYF.

This clone was detected only a few times. CDR3: CASSQQGNTGELFF. CDR3 DNA sequence: TGTGCCAGCAGCCAACAGGGAAACACCGGGGAGCTGTTTTTT. This chain uses TRBV7-6 with TRBJ2-2; tentatively, D is TRBD1 (6 bases). The germline V gene has CDR1 SGHVS and CDR2 FNYEAQ. Trimming took off 5 bases at V and 2 bases at J, with 9 bases between the two ends. The CDR3 runs to 14 residues. The variable domain in full, completed from reference TRBV7-6 and TRBJ2-2, reads GAGVSQSPRYKVTKRGQDVALRCDPISGHVSLYWYRQALGQGPEFLTYFNYEAQQDKSGLPNDRFSAERPEGSISTLTIQRTEQRDSAMYRCASSQQGNTGELFFGEGSRLTVL.

The chain couples TRBV27 to TRBJ2-4; TRBD2 is a possible D gene (6 bases). Trimming cost V 4 bases and J 1 base, with 14 bases left between them. The CDR3 loop spans 16 amino acids. The germline CDR1 and CDR2 sequences are MNHEY and SMNVEV (reference sequence). The CDR3 region is CASSSLASEAKNIQYF. The CDR3 region has the DNA TGTGCCAGCAGTTCGCTGGCTAGCGAGGCCAAAAACATTCAGTACTTC.

The rearrangement links TRBV7-2 to TRBJ1-1; D gene uncertain. Germline V lookup: CDR1 SGHTA, CDR2 FQGNSA. V gave up 5 bases and J gave up 4 bases, with 11 bases separating them. The CDR3 spans 13 residues. CDR3 DNA sequence: TGTGCCAGCAGCCGAGACCCGGGCACTGAAGCTTTCTTT. Residues: CASSRDPGTEAFF.